This entry lists 8 T cell receptor beta chains sequenced from one sample in a study of blood T cells in healthy people across ages. A second PCR, run for 7 to 11 cycles, used a sample-barcoded 5' primer plus a J-beta primer mix. TCRdb independently ran MiXCR on the 5' RACE reads; one entry per CDR3 protein. The sample records some 1 million distinct CDR3 sequences, under 55% being singletons. The source material was blood. Every receptor here comes from a woman in her sixties or seventies in good health.

This chain connects TRBV2 to TRBJ2-3; 10 nucleotides align to TRBD2. The CDR3 is 17 amino acids. Germline V CDR1 and CDR2: SNHLY, FYNNEI. With V trimmed by 3 bases and J by 2 bases, 8 bases remained unmatched. CDR3 amino acids: CASSEGSGRQITDTQYF. CDR3 sequence (DNA): TGTGCCAGCAGTGAGGGTAGCGGGAGGCAAATCACAGATACGCAGTATTTT.

The chain employs TRBV7-2 and TRBJ1-4, with D uncertain. V shed 4 bases and J shed 0 bases, with 9 bases lying between them. Germline V gene lookup returns CDR1 SGHTA and CDR2 FQGNSA. CDR3 size: 15 residues. DNA for the CDR3: TGTGCCAGCAGCTCGGCGGGTGCAACTAATGAAAAACTGTTTTTT. The encoded protein is CASSSAGATNEKLFF.

The chain carries TRBV13 and TRBJ2-7; possibly TRBD2 for D (5 bases). The V gene's germline CDR1 is PRHDT and CDR2 FYEKMQ (reference sequence). V was shortened by 3 bases and J by 3 bases, with 12 bases between the two germline ends. This CDR3 is 14 amino acids long. The CDR3: CASSFAGVGYEQYF. The CDR3, as DNA: TGTGCCAGCAGCTTCGCCGGGGTCGGCTACGAGCAGTACTTC.

In this sample, this clonotype turned up a few times. This chain uses TRBV20-1 with TRBJ2-6; the match to TRBD1 covers 8 bases. The CDR3 spans 16 residues. V dropped 1 base and J dropped 2; count of bases not matched to a gene: 4. Per germline, CDR1 DFQATT and CDR2 SNEGSKA (reference sequence). The CDR3 region is CSARVDRGTGANVLTF. Here the CDR3 DNA reads TGCAGTGCTAGAGTCGACAGGGGCACTGGGGCCAACGTCCTGACTTTC.

J is TRBJ1-6 and V is TRBV4-1, with D unresolved. With 4 bases removed from V and 0 bases from J, the gap between germline ends came to 10 bases. The CDR3 consists of 16 residues. Germline values: CDR1 MGHRA, CDR2 YSYEKL. The CDR3: CASSPGSSSYNSPLHF. The CDR3, as DNA: TGCGCCAGCAGCCCTGGGAGCAGCTCCTATAATTCACCCCTCCACTTT.

This clonotype turned up a few times. The chain uses TRBV4-1 and TRBJ2-3; D could derive from TRBD1 or TRBD2 (5 bases each). Germline assignment: CDR1 MGHRA and CDR2 YSYEKL. There are 13 residues in the CDR3. V shed 9 bases and J shed 2 bases, with 12 bases lying between them. CDR3 region: CASGTNPTDTQYF. CDR3 bases: TGCGCCAGTGGGACCAATCCCACAGATACGCAGTATTTT.

Note on this clonotype: With a much larger clone just one base away, this may be a read error. The V call is TRBV20-1, the J call TRBJ2-5, with TRBD2 matching 14 bases. The CDR3 is made up of 15 amino acids. V shed 2 bases and J 11 bases; nucleotides not matched to a gene: 10. In germline, CDR1 is DFQATT, CDR2 SNEGSKA (reference sequence). CDR3 sequence: CSARYGTSGRQEQYF. The CDR3 DNA sequence: TGCAGTGCTAGATATGGGACTAGCGGGAGACAGGAGCAGTACTTC.

This chain joins TRBV12-5 and TRBJ2-7, with TRBD1 matching 7 bases. Germline V lookup: CDR1 LGHNT, CDR2 FRNRAP. V was pared by 5 bases and J by 3 bases, with 1 base of the junction left unmatched. This CDR3 spans 12 amino acids. The CDR3 region has the DNA TGTGCTAGTGGTAGGGACAGCTACGAGCAGTACTTC. It translates to CASGRDSYEQYF.